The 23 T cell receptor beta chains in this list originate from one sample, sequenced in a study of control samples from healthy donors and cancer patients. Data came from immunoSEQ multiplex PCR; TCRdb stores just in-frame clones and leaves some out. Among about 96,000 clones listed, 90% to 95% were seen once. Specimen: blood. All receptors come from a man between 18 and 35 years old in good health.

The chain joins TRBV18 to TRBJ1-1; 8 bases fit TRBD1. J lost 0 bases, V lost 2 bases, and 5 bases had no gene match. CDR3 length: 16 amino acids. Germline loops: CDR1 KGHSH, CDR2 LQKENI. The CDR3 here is CASSPYQGAMNTEAFF. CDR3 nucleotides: TGTGCCAGCTCACCATACCAGGGGGCCATGAACACTGAAGCTTTCTTT.

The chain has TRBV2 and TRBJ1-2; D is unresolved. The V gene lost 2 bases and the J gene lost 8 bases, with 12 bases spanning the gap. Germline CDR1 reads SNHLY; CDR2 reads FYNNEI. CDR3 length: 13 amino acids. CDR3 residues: CASSEPRATGYTF. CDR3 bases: TGTGCCAGCAGTGAACCTCGGGCAACCGGCTACACCTTC.

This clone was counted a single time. The CDR3 DNA reads as TGTGCCAGTAGTGAAAAGCGGACCCTCTACAATGAGCAGTTCTTC. Amino acids: CASSEKRTLYNEQFF. This chain uses TRBV19 with TRBJ2-1, with D possibly TRBD2 on 5 matching bases. Trimming left V 5 bases short and J 3 bases short, with 14 bases between. Germline CDR1 is LNHDA and CDR2 is SQIVND (reference sequence). The CDR3 totals 15 residues.

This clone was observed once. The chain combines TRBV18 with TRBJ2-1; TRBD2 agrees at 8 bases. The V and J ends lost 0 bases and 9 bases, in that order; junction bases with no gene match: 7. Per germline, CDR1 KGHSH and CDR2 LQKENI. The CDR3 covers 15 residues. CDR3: CASSPPVREGGEQFF. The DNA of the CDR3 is TGTGCCAGCTCACCACCGGTTCGGGAGGGGGGTGAGCAGTTCTTC.

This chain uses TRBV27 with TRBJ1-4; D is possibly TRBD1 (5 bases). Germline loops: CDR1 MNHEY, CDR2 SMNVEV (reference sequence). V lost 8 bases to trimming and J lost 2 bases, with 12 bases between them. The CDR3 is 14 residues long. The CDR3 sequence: CASSWRGTNEKLFF. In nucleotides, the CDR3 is TGTGCCAGCTCGTGGAGGGGCACTAATGAAAAACTGTTTTTT.

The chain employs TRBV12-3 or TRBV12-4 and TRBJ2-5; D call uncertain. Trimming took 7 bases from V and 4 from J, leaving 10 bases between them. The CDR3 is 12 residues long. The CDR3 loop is CASTSGGETQYF. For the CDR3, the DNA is TGTGCCAGCACCTCAGGTGGAGAGACCCAGTACTTC.

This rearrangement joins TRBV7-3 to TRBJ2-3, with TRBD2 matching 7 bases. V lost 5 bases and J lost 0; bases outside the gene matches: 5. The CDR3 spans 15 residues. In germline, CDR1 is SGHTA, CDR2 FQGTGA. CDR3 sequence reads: CASSQAGTSTDTQYF. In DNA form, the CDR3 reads TGTGCCAGCAGCCAAGCGGGAACTAGCACAGATACGCAGTATTTT. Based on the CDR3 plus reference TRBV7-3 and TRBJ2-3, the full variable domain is GAGVSQTPSNKVTEKGKYVELRCDPISGHTALYWYRQSLGQGPEFLIYFQGTGAADDSGLPNDRFFAVRPEGSVSTLKIQRTERGDSAVYLCASSQAGTSTDTQYFGPGTRLTVL.

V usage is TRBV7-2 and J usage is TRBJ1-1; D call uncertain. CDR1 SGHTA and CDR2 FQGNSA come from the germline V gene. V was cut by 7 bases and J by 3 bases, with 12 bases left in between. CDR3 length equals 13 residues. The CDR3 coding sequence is TGTGCCAGCAAGAAGGAAATGGACACTGAAGCTTTCTTT. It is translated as CASKKEMDTEAFF.

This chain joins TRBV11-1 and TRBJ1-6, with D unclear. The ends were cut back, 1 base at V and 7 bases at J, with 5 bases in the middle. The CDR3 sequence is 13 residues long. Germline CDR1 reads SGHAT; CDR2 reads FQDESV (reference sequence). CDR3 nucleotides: TGTGCCAGCAGCTTAGGTTTGAATTCACCCCTCCACTTT. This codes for CASSLGLNSPLHF.

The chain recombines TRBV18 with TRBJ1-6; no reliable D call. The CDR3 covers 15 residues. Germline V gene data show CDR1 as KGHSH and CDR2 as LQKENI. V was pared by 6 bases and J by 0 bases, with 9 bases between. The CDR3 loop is CASSLSNSYNSPLHF. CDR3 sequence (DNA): TGTGCCAGCTCGCTCTCCAACTCCTATAATTCACCCCTCCACTTT.

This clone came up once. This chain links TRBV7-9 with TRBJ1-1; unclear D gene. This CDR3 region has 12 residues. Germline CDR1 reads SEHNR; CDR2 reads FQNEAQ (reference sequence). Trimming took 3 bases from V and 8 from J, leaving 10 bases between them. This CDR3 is CASSFDGVEAFF. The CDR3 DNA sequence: TGTGCCAGCAGCTTTGACGGGGTCGAAGCTTTCTTT. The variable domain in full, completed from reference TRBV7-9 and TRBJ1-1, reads DTGVSQNPRHKITKRGQNVTFRCDPISEHNRLYWYRQTLGQGPEFLTYFQNEAQLEKSRLLSDRFSAERPKGSFSTLEIQRTEQGDSAMYLCASSFDGVEAFFGQGTRLTVV.

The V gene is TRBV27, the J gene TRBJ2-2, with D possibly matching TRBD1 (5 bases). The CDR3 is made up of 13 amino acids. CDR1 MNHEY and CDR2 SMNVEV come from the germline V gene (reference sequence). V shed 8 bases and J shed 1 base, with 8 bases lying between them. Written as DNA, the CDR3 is TGTGCCAGCGGCAGGGTGAACACCGGGGAGCTGTTTTTT. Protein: CASGRVNTGELFF.

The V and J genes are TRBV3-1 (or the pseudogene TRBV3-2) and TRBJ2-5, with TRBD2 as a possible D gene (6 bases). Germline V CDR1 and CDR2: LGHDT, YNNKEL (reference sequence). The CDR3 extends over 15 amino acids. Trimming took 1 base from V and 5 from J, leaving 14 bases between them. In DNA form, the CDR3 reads TGTGCCAGCAGCCAAGCGTTCGGGGGTTCGGAGACCCAGTACTTC. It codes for CASSQAFGGSETQYF.

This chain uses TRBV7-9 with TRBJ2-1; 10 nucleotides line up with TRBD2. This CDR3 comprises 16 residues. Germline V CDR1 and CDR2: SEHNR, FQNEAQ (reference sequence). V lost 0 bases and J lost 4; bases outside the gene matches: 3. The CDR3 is CASSLALLAGYNEQFF. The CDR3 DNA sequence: TGTGCCAGCAGCTTAGCTTTACTAGCGGGGTACAATGAGCAGTTCTTC.

The CDR3 coding sequence is TGTGCCAGCAGCCAACTGGGCGTTACTGGTTCACCCCTCCACTTT. Residues: CASSQLGVTGSPLHF. V is TRBV4-2 and J is TRBJ1-6; D gene uncertain. The length of the CDR3 is 15 residues. V gave up 2 bases and J gave up 9 bases, with 14 bases separating them. Germline loops: CDR1 LGHNA, CDR2 YNFKEQ.

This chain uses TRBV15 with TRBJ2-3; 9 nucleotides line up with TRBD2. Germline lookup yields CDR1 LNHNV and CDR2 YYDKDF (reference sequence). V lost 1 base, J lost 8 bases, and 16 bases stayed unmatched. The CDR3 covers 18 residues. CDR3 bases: TGTGCCACCAGCAGAGGGGCGTCGGTAGCGGGAGAGGCGGGTACGCAGTATTTT. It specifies CATSRGASVAGEAGTQYF. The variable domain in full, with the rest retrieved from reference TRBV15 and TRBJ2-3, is DAMVIQNPRYQVTQFGKPVTLSCSQTLNHNVMYWYQQKSSQAPKLLFHYYDKDFNNEADTPDNFQSRRPNTSFCFLDIRSPGLGDTAMYLCATSRGASVAGEAGTQYFGPGTRLTVL.

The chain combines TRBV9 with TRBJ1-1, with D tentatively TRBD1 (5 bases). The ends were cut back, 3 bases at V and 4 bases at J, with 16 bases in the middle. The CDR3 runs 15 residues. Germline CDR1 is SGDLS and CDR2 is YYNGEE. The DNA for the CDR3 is TGTGCCAGCAGCGGAGGGGCGAGAGAGACCACTGAAGCTTTCTTT. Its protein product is CASSGGARETTEAFF. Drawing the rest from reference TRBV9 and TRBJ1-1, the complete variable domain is DSGVTQTPKHLITATGQRVTLRCSPRSGDLSVYWYQQSLDQGLQFLIQYYNGEERAKGNILERFSAQQFPDLHSELNLSSLELGDSALYFCASSGGARETTEAFFGQGTRLTVV.

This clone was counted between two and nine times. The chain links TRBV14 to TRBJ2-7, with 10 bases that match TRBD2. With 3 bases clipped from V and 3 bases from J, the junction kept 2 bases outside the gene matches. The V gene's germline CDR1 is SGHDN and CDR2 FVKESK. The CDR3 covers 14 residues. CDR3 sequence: CASSHLAGGYEQYF. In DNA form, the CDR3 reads TGTGCCAGCAGCCATTTAGCGGGGGGCTACGAGCAGTACTTC.

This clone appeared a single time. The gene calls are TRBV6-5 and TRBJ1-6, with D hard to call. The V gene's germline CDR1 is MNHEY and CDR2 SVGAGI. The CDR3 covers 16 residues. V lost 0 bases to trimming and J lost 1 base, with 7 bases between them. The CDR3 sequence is CASSYSRGSYNSPLHF. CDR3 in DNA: TGTGCCAGCAGTTACTCACGGGGTTCCTATAATTCACCCCTCCACTTT.

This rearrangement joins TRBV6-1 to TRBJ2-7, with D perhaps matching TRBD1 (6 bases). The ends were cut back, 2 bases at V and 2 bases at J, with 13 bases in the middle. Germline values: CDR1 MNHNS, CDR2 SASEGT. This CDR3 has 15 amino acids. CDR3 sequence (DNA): TGTGCCAGCAGTGAAAGCTTGGGGGACACCTACGAGCAGTACTTC. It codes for CASSESLGDTYEQYF.

The chain's CDR3 is CASRTDFADTQYF. CDR3 in DNA: TGTGCCAGCAGAACAGACTTCGCAGATACGCAGTATTTT. This sequence joins TRBV7-9 and TRBJ2-3, with D unresolved. The ends were cut back, 6 bases at V and 4 bases at J, with 11 bases in the middle. The CDR3 is 13 amino acids. Germline V lookup: CDR1 SEHNR, CDR2 FQNEAQ (reference sequence).

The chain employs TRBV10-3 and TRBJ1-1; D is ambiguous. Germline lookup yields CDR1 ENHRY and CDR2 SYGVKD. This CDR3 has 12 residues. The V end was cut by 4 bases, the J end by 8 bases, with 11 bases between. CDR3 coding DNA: TGTGCCATCAGTGCGACGGCTCAAGAAGCTTTCTTT. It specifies CAISATAQEAFF.

CDR3 loop: CASSATGGPLSYEQYF. The CDR3 bases are TGTGCCAGCAGTGCTACGGGGGGTCCCCTCTCCTACGAGCAGTACTTC. The V call is TRBV6-2 or TRBV6-3, the J call TRBJ2-7; TRBD2 matches 7 bases. This CDR3 comprises 16 residues. Germline CDR1 and CDR2: MNHEY and SVGEGT. V lost 5 bases to trimming and J lost 0 bases; unmatched junction nucleotides: 10.